This entry features one TCR beta chain sequence. Each and every patient relapsed after autologous stem cell transplantation, and patients got differing brentuximab vedotin exposure. Germline loops: CDR1 MNHEY, CDR2 SMNVEV (reference sequence). The V end was cut by 3 bases, the J end by 3 bases, with 12 bases between. This CDR3 has 14 amino acids. The data originate from a study of PD-1 blockade in classical Hodgkin lymphoma. The table came from immunoSEQ multiplex PCR; TCRdb's copy has only in-frame clones and leaves some out. The sample includes about 75,000 clones, 85% to 95% of them seen just once.

The material sequenced was peripheral blood mononuclear cells (PBMCs), taken at baseline. This chain connects TRBV27 to TRBJ2-7; the D gene is possibly TRBD1 (5 bases). This TCR was recovered from a human donor with classical Hodgkin lymphoma. CDR3 loop: CASSLGPARYEQYF. The CDR3, as DNA: TGTGCCAGCAGTTTGGGGCCGGCGCGCTACGAGCAGTACTTC.